The clone carrying this T cell receptor (beta chain) was seen just once. Its specificity is not known. J gave up 3 bases and V 2 bases, and 4 bases lay outside the gene matches. CDR3 length: 14 residues. Germline assignment: CDR1 MNHEY and CDR2 SVGAGI. This entry is derived from a study of cytomegalovirus exposure and HLA in healthy donors. Study results and limitations: Beyond CMV serostatus, there was no information to go on about immune exposure. When analyzed later, a missense DCLRE1C variant was found to be linked to TCR beta V- and J-gene trimming. In all likelihood, a cluster of highly shared sequence variants was a sequencing artifact.

The PCR had 60 Vbeta and 13 Jbeta primers. The protocol was immunoSEQ multiplex PCR, while the TCRdb copy is restricted to in-frame clones and leaves out a portion. The sample yields about 110,000 clones, less than 80% seen once. Donors sampled were nominally healthy, though unrecorded immune exposures were likely. The chain couples TRBV6-5 to TRBJ2-7; 7 bases are shared with TRBD1. Sequencing was performed on PBMCs. This TCR came from a man aged 25-40 years in good health and CMV-seronegative. This chain's CDR3 is CASSYVRGSYEQYF. For the CDR3, the DNA is TGTGCCAGCAGTTACGTCAGGGGGAGCTACGAGCAGTACTTC.